This is a list of T cell receptor beta chains from one sample in a study of blood T cells in healthy people across ages. MiXCR, applied by TCRdb to the 5' RACE reads, yields one record per CDR3 protein. The sample lists 800,000 to 1,300,000 distinct CDR3 sequences; less than 25% were seen once. This sample also appeared in a second study, on T cells of mothers and their children.

Material: blood. Every receptor here comes from a girl aged 2-10 years in good health. The CDR3 runs from the conserved cysteine through the conserved F or W. D genes are given only for firm matches. The size entry is marked missing in some rows and otherwise reads once, few, many or a size class.

size,J,V,D,DNA,CDR3
few,TRBJ1-4,TRBV2,TRBD1,TGTGCCCACAGGGGAACAACTAATGAAAAACTGTTTTTT,CAHRGTTNEKLFF
-,TRBJ1-1,TRBV4-3,-,TGCGCCAGCAGCCAAGATAGTGGGAGTCGGGCTTTCTTT,CASSQDSGSRAFF
-,TRBJ2-7,TRBV12-3/TRBV12-4,-,TGTGCCAGCAGTTTAGCAGTCGGGGAGAGGGAGCAGTACTTC,CASSLAVGEREQYF
-,TRBJ2-3,TRBV7-2,-,TGTGCCAGCACCCGCGGTGCGAGCGGAGATACGCAGTATTTT,CASTRGASGDTQYF
-,TRBJ2-2,TRBV7-9,-,TGTGCCACACCGCCCCAAAACACCGGGGAGCTGTTTTTT,CATPPQNTGELFF
once,TRBJ2-3,TRBV5-6,-,TGTGCCAGCAGCTTGGTTTTAGACACCTGGACGCAGTATTTT,CASSLVLDTWTQYF
few,TRBJ1-4,TRBV4-3,-,TGCGCCAGCAGCCAAGATCTTAGGGGTGATGGTAATGAAAGACTGTTTTTT,CASSQDLRGDGNERLFF
once,TRBJ2-2,TRBV29-1,TRBD1,TGCAGCGTTGAAGACCTTGGACAAATACAGGGGGCGAACACCGGGGAGCTGTTTTTT,CSVEDLGQIQGANTGELFF
-,TRBJ1-2,TRBV5-6,-,TGTGCCAGCAGCCCCCGTGAGGGTTTGGGCTATGGCTACACCTTC,CASSPREGLGYGYTF
-,TRBJ2-1,TRBV27,TRBD2,TGTGCCAGCAGTTCGGGACTAGGGTCGGTGGATGAGCAGTTCTTC,CASSSGLGSVDEQFF
-,TRBJ1-1,TRBV15,-,TGTGCCACCAGCACAGGGCGGGGGGAGACTGAAGCTTTCTTT,CATSTGRGETEAFF
-,TRBJ2-1,TRBV9,-,TGTGCCAGCTTCTCCTGGGGAGAGCAGTTCTTC,CASFSWGEQFF
-,TRBJ2-5,TRBV9,TRBD2,TGTGCCAGCAGCGCCCTCGGGGCGGGGGAACAAGAGACCCAGTACTTC,CASSALGAGEQETQYF
many,TRBJ1-2,TRBV7-8,-,TGTGCCAGCAGCTTAGTTGGGAACTATGGCTACACCTTC,CASSLVGNYGYTF
few,TRBJ2-7,TRBV7-9,TRBD2,TGTGCCAGCACCCCACTAGCGGACTACTACGAGCAGTACTTC,CASTPLADYYEQYF
-,TRBJ2-7,TRBV5-1,TRBD1,TGCGCCAGCAGCTCGTTGAGACAGGGGCGCTACGAGCAGTACTTC,CASSSLRQGRYEQYF
few,TRBJ2-1,TRBV20-1,-,TGCAGTGCTAGAGTTGCAGGAGGCGGTTCCTACAATGAGCAGTTCTTC,CSARVAGGGSYNEQFF
few,TRBJ2-4,TRBV7-2,TRBD2,TGTGCCAGCAGCTTACTAGCGGGAGGGGGCATTCAGTACTTC,CASSLLAGGGIQYF
-,TRBJ2-7,TRBV7-9,-,TGTGCCAGCAGCTTAGCCAAAGGCACCAGCTCCTACGAGCAGTACTTC,CASSLAKGTSSYEQYF
-,TRBJ1-1,TRBV28,-,TGTGCCAGCAGCAGACCAGTGGGTACTTACACTGAAGCTTTCTTT,CASSRPVGTYTEAFF
-,TRBJ2-1,TRBV6-1,-,TGTGCCAGCAGTGAGGTTCGAGATAACAATGAGCAGTTCTTC,CASSEVRDNNEQFF
few,TRBJ1-1,TRBV7-2,-,TGTGCCAGCAGATCGGGACTTTTGAACACTGAAGCTTTCTTT,CASRSGLLNTEAFF
-,TRBJ2-5,TRBV28,TRBD1,TGTGCCAGCAGGACCTACCGGGACAGCATGACGGAGACCCAGTACTTC,CASRTYRDSMTETQYF
-,TRBJ1-4,TRBV20-1,-,TGCAGTGCTCCTGAACAGGGAGAAAAACTGTTTTTT,CSAPEQGEKLFF
-,TRBJ2-2,TRBV5-1,TRBD1,TGCGCCAGCAGCTATAGGACAGGGTACACCGGGGAGCTGTTTTTT,CASSYRTGYTGELFF
-,TRBJ2-2,TRBV2,TRBD2,TGTGCCAGCAGATTTGGGACTAGCGGGAACGGGGAGCTGTTTTTT,CASRFGTSGNGELFF
-,TRBJ1-4,TRBV4-1,TRBD1,TGCGCCAGCCGGACAGGGAGTAATGAAAAACTGTTTTTT,CASRTGSNEKLFF
-,TRBJ2-4,TRBV20-1,-,TGCAGTGCTAGTACCCAGGTGTTCAAAAACATTCAGTACTTC,CSASTQVFKNIQYF
-,TRBJ2-6,TRBV6-2/TRBV6-3,-,TGTGCCAGCAGTTACCAAGACTCTGGGGCCAACGTCCTGACTTTC,CASSYQDSGANVLTF
-,TRBJ2-5,TRBV5-1,TRBD2,TGCGCCAGCAGACGCGGGGGGGGAGAGACCCAGTACTTC,CASRRGGGETQYF
few,TRBJ2-7,TRBV29-1,-,TGCAGCGTTTGGAGCGGTAATCACGAGCAGTACTTC,CSVWSGNHEQYF
few,TRBJ1-6,TRBV6-1,-,TGTGCCAGCAGTGAATGGTACAGAAATAATTCACCCCTCCACTTT,CASSEWYRNNSPLHF
few,TRBJ2-1,TRBV6-4,TRBD2,TGTGCCAGCAGTCTCTCTAGCGGGGGATATGAGCAGTTCTTC,CASSLSSGGYEQFF
-,TRBJ2-5,TRBV3-1,-,TGTGCCAGCAGCCAAGTCGATCTGGAGACCCAGTACTTC,CASSQVDLETQYF
once,TRBJ2-7,TRBV4-1,-,TGCGCCAGCAGCCAAGGGGACCCCTCCTACGAGCAGTACTTC,CASSQGDPSYEQYF
-,TRBJ2-7,TRBV29-1,-,TGCAGCGTTACTTCACAGGGTCACGAGCAGTACTTC,CSVTSQGHEQYF
-,TRBJ2-3,TRBV4-2,-,TGTGCCAGCAGCCCCCGGGGCTCGGGAGCAGATACGCAGTATTTT,CASSPRGSGADTQYF
-,TRBJ2-3,TRBV24-1,-,TGTGCCACCAGTGATTTTCCCAGCGGCACAGATACGCAGTATTTT,CATSDFPSGTDTQYF
few,TRBJ1-1,TRBV19,-,TGTGCCAGTAGTGCCCGGTTGGGCGCTTTCTTT,CASSARLGAFF
-,TRBJ1-4,TRBV5-1,TRBD1,TGCGCCAGCAGCTTGGAGGGACAGGGGAATGAAAAACTGTTTTTT,CASSLEGQGNEKLFF
many,TRBJ2-7,TRBV6-5,-,TGTGCCAGCAGTTACTCTACTTCGGACTTGTCACCCTACGAGCAGTACTTC,CASSYSTSDLSPYEQYF
-,TRBJ2-7,TRBV12-5,TRBD1,TGTGCTAGTGGTTTGGTGATCCCGGGACAGGGGTCCTACGAGCAGTACTTC,CASGLVIPGQGSYEQYF
-,TRBJ2-1,TRBV20-1,-,TGCAGTGTCGTCGAGTTGGGCAATGAGCAGTTCTTC,CSVVELGNEQFF
few,TRBJ2-7,TRBV29-1,-,TGCAGCGTTGAACAGGGAAGCTCCTACGAGCAGTACTTC,CSVEQGSSYEQYF
-,TRBJ2-5,TRBV7-8,TRBD2,TGTGCCAGCAGCTTGGGACTAGACCTTCAAGAGACCCAGTACTTC,CASSLGLDLQETQYF
-,TRBJ2-6,TRBV20-1,TRBD1,TGCAGTGCAGACCGGGACAGGGTTAACTCTGGGGCCAACGTCCTGACTTTC,CSADRDRVNSGANVLTF
few,TRBJ2-2,TRBV7-7,TRBD2,TGTGCTAGCAGCTTAGATGGGACTAAGACCGGGGAGCTGTTTTTT,CASSLDGTKTGELFF
few,TRBJ1-1,TRBV7-3,TRBD1,TGTGCCAGCAGTCCCAGGGGGGAAACAGGGTACGCTTTCTTT,CASSPRGETGYAFF
-,TRBJ2-5,TRBV20-1,TRBD1,TGCAGTGCCAGACAGGGGGCAGAGACCCAGTACTTC,CSARQGAETQYF
few,TRBJ1-2,TRBV12-3/TRBV12-4,-,TGTGCCAGCAGTCGGACAGAACCGAATGGCTACACCTTC,CASSRTEPNGYTF
few,TRBJ2-7,TRBV5-6,TRBD1,TGTGCCGGCAGCCTTGGGTCAGGGGGCGCCGAGCAGTACTTC,CAGSLGSGGAEQYF